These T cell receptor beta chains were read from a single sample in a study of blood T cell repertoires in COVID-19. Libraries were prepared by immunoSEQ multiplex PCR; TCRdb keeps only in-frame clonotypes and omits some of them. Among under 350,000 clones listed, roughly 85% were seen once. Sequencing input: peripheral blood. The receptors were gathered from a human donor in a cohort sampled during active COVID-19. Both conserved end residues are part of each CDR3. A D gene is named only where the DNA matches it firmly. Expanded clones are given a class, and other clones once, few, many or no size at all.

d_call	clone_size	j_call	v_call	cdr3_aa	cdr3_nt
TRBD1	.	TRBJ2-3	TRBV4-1	CASSLQGRTGARTDTQYF	TGCGCCAGCAGCCTTCAAGGTAGGACAGGGGCCAGGACAGATACGCAGTATTTT
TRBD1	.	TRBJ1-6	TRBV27	CASSSGTGTSGPLHF	TGTGCCAGCAGTTCCGGGACAGGGACGAGCGGGCCCCTCCACTTT
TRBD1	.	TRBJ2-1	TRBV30	CAWSRGQYNEQFF	TGTGCCTGGAGCAGGGGACAGTACAATGAGCAGTTCTTC
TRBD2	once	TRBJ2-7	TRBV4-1	CASSTDQRDSYEQYF	TGCGCCAGCAGCACAGACCAGCGGGACTCCTACGAGCAGTACTTC
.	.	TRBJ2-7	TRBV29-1	CSVKDSALYEQYF	TGCAGCGTCAAGGACAGCGCACTCTACGAGCAGTACTTC
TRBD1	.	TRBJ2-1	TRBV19	CASSIGTTGGEQFF	TGTGCCAGTAGTATAGGTACGACAGGGGGTGAGCAGTTCTTC
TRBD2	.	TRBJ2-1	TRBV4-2	CASSQSGLVDNEQFF	TGTGCCAGCAGCCAAAGTGGACTAGTCGACAATGAGCAGTTCTTC
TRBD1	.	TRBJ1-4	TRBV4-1	CASRQGQGNEKLFF	TGCGCCAGCAGACAGGGACAGGGAAATGAAAAACTGTTTTTT
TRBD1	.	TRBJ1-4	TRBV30	CAWSPQGSNEKLFF	TGTGCCTGGAGTCCACAGGGGAGTAATGAAAAACTGTTTTTT
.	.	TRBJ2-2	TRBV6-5	CASYSSDTGELFF	TGTGCCAGCTACTCCTCGGACACCGGGGAGCTGTTTTTT
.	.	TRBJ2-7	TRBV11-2	CASSLVGTRGTPYEQYF	TGTGCCAGCAGCTTAGTCGGTACCCGCGGGACTCCCTACGAGCAGTACTTC
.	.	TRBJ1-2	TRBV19	CASSTWGAEGYTF	TGTGCCAGTAGTACTTGGGGAGCTGAGGGCTACACCTTC
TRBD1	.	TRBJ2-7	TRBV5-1	CASSLGQGADEQYF	TGCGCCAGCAGCTTGGGGCAGGGGGCTGACGAGCAGTACTTC
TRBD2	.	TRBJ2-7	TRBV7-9	CASSYSGGNGEQYF	TGTGCCAGCAGCTATAGCGGGGGGAATGGCGAGCAGTACTTC
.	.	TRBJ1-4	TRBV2	CASSGRVSSEKLFF	TGTGCCAGCAGTGGGAGGGTCAGTAGCGAAAAACTGTTTTTT
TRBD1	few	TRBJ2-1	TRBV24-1	CAIRQGAYNEQFF	TGTGCCATCCGACAGGGGGCCTACAATGAGCAGTTCTTC
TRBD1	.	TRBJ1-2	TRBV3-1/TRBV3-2	CASSVSPGQGEGYTF	TGTGCCAGCAGCGTAAGCCCGGGACAGGGTGAAGGCTACACCTTC
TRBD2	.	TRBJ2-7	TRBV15	CATSSISGGTTYEQYF	TGTGCCACCAGCAGCATTAGCGGGGGGACAACCTACGAGCAGTACTTC
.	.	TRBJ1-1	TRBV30	CAWSWLPNTEAFF	TGTGCCTGGAGTTGGCTCCCGAACACTGAAGCTTTCTTT
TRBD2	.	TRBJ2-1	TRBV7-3	CASSFSGGRTSDEQFF	TGTGCCAGCAGCTTTAGCGGGGGAAGAACAAGCGATGAGCAGTTCTTC
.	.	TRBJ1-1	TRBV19	CASSIAVDTEAFF	TGTGCCAGTAGCATCGCAGTGGACACTGAAGCTTTCTTT
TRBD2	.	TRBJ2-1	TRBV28	CASRTTSGSSYNEQFF	TGTGCCAGCAGAACTACTAGCGGAAGCTCCTACAATGAGCAGTTCTTC